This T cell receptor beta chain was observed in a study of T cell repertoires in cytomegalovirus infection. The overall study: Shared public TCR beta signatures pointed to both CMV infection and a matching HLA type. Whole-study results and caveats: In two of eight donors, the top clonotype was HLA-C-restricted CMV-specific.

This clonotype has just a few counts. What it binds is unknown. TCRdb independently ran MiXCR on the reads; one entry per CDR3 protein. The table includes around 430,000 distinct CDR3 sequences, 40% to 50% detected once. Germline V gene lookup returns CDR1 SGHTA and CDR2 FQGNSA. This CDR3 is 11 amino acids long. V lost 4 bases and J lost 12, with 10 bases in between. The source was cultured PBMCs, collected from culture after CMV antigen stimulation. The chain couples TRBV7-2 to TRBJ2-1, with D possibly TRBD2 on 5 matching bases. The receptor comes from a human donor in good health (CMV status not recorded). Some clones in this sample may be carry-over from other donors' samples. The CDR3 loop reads CASSYGGGQFF. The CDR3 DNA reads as TGTGCCAGCAGCTATGGCGGAGGGCAGTTCTTC.